This TCR beta chain appears in the sequencing data of a study of glioma-infiltrating T cells after dendritic cell vaccination. Study-level background: Dendritic cell vaccination trial patients had either newly diagnosed or recurrent glioblastoma. Patients received three intradermal dendritic cell vaccine injections at biweekly intervals. Between about 2003 and 2013, patients got autologous tumor lysate-pulsed dendritic cell vaccines.

The time point is: after dendritic cell vaccination, including at tumor progression/relapse. Germline V gene data show CDR1 as MNHEY and CDR2 as SVGAGI. The V and J ends lost 8 bases and 3 bases, in that order; junction bases with no gene match: 6. The CDR3 has 14 amino acids. Study-wide findings and caveats: Only a small number of patients had complete blood and tumor samples.

Repertoires were generated with immunoSEQ multiplex PCR, while TCRdb's copy carries only in-frame clones and drops some. The data contain about 50,000 clones, approximately 91% of them singletons. Comment on this clone: Its antigen remains unknown.

This sequence joins TRBV6-5 and TRBJ2-3, with 9 bases matching TRBD1. This clonotype was sampled from a human donor with glioblastoma. Sequences were derived from blood, sampled after dendritic cell vaccination. The CDR3 reads CASGGQGSTDTQYF. CDR3 DNA: TGTGCCAGCGGGGGACAGGGATCAACAGATACGCAGTATTTT.